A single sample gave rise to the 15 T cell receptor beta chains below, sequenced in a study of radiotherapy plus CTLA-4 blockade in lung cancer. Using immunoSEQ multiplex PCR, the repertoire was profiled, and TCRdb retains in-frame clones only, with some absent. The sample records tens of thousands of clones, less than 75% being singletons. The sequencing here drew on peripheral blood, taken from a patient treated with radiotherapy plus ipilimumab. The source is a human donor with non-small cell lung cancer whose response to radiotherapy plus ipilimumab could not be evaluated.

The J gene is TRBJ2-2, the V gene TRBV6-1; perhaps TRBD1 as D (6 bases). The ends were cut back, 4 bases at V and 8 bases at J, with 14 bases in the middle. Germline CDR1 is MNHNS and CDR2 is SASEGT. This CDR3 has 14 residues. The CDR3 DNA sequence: TGTGCCAGCAGTGTAACCAACAGGGTGGGGGAGCTGTTTTTT. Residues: CASSVTNRVGELFF.

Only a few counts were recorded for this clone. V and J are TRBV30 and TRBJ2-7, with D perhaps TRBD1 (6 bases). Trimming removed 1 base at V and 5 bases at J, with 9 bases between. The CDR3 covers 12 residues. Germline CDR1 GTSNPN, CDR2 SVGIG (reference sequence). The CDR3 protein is CAWSGQVDEQYF. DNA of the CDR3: TGTGCCTGGAGTGGACAGGTCGACGAGCAGTACTTC.

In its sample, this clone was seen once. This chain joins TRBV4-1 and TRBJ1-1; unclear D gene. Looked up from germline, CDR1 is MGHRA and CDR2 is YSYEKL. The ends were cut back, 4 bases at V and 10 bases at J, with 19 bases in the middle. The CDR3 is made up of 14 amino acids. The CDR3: CASSPLEGGYGAFF. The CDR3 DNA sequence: TGCGCCAGCAGCCCCCTGGAGGGCGGGTATGGAGCTTTCTTT.

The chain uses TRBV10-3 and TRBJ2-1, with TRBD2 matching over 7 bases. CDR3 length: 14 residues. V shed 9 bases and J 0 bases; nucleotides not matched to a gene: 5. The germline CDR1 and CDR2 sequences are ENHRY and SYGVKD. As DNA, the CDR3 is TGTGCCATTACTAGCGAGAGCTCCTACAATGAGCAGTTCTTC. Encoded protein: CAITSESSYNEQFF.

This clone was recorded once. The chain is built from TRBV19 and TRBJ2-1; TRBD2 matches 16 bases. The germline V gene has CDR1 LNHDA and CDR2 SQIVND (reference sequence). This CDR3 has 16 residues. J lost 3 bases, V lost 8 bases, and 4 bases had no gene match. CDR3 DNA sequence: TGTGCCAGTGGCGGGACTAGCGGGAGGGTCTACAATGAGCAGTTCTTC. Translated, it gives CASGGTSGRVYNEQFF.

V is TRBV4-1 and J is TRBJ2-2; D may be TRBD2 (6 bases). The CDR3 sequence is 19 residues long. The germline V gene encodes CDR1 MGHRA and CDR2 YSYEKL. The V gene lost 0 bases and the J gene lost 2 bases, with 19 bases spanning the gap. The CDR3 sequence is CASSQDFGQGRRNTGELFF. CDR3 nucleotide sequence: TGCGCCAGCAGCCAAGACTTTGGCCAAGGGAGGAGAAACACCGGGGAGCTGTTTTTT.

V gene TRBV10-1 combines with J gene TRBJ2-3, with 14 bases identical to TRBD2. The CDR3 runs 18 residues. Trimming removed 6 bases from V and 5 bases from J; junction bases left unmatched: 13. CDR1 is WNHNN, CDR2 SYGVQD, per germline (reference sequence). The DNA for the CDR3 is TGCGCCAGCAGCCAAGGACTAGCGGGAGGCCTTAGGGAAGATACGCAGTATTTT. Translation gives CASSQGLAGGLREDTQYF.

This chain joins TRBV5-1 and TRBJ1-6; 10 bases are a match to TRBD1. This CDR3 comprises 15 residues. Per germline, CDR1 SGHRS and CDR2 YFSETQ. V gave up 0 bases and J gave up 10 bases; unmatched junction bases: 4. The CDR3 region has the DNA TGCGCCAGCAGCTTGGGGGGACAGGGGCAATCACCCCTCCACTTT. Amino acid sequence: CASSLGGQGQSPLHF.

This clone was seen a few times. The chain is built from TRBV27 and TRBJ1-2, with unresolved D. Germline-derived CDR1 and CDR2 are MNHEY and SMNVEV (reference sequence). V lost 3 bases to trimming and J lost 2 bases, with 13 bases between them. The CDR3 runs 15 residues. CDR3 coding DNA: TGTGCCAGCAGTTTTCGCAGAGGTCAGAACTATGGCTACACCTTC. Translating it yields CASSFRRGQNYGYTF.

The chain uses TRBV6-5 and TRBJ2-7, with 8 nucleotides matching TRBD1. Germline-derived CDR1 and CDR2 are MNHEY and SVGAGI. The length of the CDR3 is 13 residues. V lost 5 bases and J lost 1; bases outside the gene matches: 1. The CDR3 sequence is CASSRDRSYEQYF. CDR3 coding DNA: TGTGCCAGCAGTCGGGACAGGTCCTACGAGCAGTACTTC.

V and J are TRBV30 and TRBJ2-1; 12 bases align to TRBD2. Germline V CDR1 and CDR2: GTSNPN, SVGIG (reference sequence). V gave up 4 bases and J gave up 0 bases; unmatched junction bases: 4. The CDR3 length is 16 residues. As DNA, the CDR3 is TGTGCCTGGACCGGACTAGCGGGGAGCTCCTACAATGAGCAGTTCTTC. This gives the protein CAWTGLAGSSYNEQFF. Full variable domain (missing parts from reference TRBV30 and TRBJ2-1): SQTIHQWPATLVQPVGSPLSLECTVEGTSNPNLYWYRQAAGRGLQLLFYSVGIGQISSEVPQNLSASRPQDRQFILSSKKLLLSDSGFYLCAWTGLAGSSYNEQFFGPGTRLTVL.

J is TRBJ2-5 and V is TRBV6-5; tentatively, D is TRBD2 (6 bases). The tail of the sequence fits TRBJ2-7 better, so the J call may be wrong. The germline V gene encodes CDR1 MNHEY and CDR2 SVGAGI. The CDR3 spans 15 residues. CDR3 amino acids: CASNAGTFSSYEQYF. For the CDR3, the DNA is TGTGCCAGCAACGCCGGGACTTTCAGCTCCTACGAGCAGTACTTC.

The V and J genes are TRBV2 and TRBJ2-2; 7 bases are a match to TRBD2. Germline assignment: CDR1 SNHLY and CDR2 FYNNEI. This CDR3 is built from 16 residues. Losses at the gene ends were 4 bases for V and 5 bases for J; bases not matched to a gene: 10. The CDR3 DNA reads TGTGCCAGCAGTGCCCGGGGAGGGAGGGAAACCGGGGAGCTGTTTTTT. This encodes CASSARGGRETGELFF.

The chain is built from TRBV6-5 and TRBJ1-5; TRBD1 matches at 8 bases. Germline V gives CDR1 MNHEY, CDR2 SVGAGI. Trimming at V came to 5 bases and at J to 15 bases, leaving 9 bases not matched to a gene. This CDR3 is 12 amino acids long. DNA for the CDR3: TGTGCCAGCAGTGACCACCAGGGGGCCCCGCATTTT. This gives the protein CASSDHQGAPHF.

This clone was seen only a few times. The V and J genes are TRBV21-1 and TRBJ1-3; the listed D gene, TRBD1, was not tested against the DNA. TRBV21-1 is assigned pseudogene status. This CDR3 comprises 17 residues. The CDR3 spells CASSKSRGQSMGNTIYF. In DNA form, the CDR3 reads TGTGCCAGCAGCAAATCAAGGGGGCAGTCGATGGGAAACACCATATATTTT.